This entry lists 2 T cell receptor beta chains sequenced from one sample in a study of cytomegalovirus exposure and HLA in healthy donors. The primer mix had 60 Vbeta and 13 Jbeta primers. Clones were sequenced by immunoSEQ multiplex PCR, and TCRdb holds only the in-frame ones, with some missing. The data contain about 140,000 clones, around three quarters of them singletons. Sequencing was performed on PBMCs. The source of these receptors is a man aged 35 to 55 in good health and CMV-seropositive.

V is TRBV7-2 and J is TRBJ2-3, with a possible D match to TRBD1 (6 bases). V was shortened by 3 bases and J by 2 bases, with 12 bases between the two germline ends. From germline, CDR1 is SGHTA and CDR2 FQGNSA. This CDR3 spans 15 amino acids. CDR3 nucleotide sequence: TGTGCCAGCAGCTTCGTCGGACAGTCCACAGATACGCAGTATTTT. Amino acids: CASSFVGQSTDTQYF.

This clone has more than one count but fewer than ten. V is TRBV30 and J is TRBJ2-2, with 9 positions matching TRBD2. The germline gives CDR1 GTSNPN, CDR2 SVGIG (reference sequence). With 2 bases clipped from V and 2 bases from J, the junction kept 12 bases outside the gene matches. The CDR3 length is 18 residues. The CDR3 is CAWSPLFRTSVNTGELFF. CDR3 coding DNA: TGTGCCTGGAGTCCCCTGTTTCGGACTAGCGTTAACACCGGGGAGCTGTTTTTT.